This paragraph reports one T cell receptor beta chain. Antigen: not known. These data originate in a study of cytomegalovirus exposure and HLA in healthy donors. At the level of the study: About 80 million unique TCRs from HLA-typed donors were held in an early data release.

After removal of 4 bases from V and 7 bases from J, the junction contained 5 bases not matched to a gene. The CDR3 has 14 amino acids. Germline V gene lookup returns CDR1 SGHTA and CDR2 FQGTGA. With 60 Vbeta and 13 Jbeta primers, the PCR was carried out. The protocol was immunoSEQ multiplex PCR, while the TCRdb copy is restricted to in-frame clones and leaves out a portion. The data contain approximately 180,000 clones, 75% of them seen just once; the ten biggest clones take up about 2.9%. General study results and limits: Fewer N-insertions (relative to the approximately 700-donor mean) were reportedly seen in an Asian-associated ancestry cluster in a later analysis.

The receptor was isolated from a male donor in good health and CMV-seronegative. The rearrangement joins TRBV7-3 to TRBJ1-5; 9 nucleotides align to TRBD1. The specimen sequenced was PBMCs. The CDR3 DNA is TGTGCCAGCAGCTCGGACAGGGGACGACAGCCCCAGCATTTT. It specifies CASSSDRGRQPQHF.